This T cell receptor (beta chain) came from a study of blood T cell repertoires in COVID-19. Study background: The study drew acute and convalescent COVID-19 samples from the United States, Italy and Spain. In each case, the material was cDNA or gDNA derived from T cells, B-cell-depleted T cells, or PBMCs.

Living in under 30 US areas, the participants were between roughly 18 and 90 years of age. Authors' analysis steps: From reference gene primer amplification, estimates of nucleated cell counts were derived. Clones were read by immunoSEQ multiplex PCR, and TCRdb kept only the in-frame ones, dropping some. Clone size and V and J calls were adopted from that table, with D and trimming inferred from the DNA. The sample holds hundreds of thousands of clones; 87% are singletons and the top ten take just over 2.5%. This clone was recorded only once. This CDR3 is 14 amino acids long. Looked up from germline, CDR1 is SGHTA and CDR2 is FQGNSA. V lost 4 bases to trimming and J lost 3 bases, with 13 bases between them.

The genes are TRBV7-2 and TRBJ2-7; D is possibly TRBD1 (6 bases). Sequencing was done on a sample of PBMCs or T cells enriched from blood (not recorded which). The clonotype comes from a woman aged 25 to 39 with acute COVID-19. The CDR3 here is CASSSLGHDYEQYF. As DNA, the CDR3 is TGTGCCAGCAGCTCTTTGGGACACGACTACGAGCAGTACTTC.